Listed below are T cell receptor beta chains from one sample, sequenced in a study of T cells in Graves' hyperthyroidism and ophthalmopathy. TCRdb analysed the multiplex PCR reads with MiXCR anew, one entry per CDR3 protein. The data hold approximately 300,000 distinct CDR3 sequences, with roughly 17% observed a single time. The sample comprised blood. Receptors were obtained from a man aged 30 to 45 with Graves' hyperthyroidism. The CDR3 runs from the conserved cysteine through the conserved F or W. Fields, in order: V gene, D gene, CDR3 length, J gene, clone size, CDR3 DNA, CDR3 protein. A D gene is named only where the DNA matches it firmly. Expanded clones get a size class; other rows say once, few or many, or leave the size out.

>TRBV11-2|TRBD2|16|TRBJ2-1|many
TGTGCCAGCAGCTCTAGGGCGGGAGGGCCGAATTGGGAGCAGTTCTTC
CASSSRAGGPNWEQFF
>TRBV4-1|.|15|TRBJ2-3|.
TGCGCCAGCAGCCAAGAGACGGGAGATGCAGATACGCAGTATTTT
CASSQETGDADTQYF
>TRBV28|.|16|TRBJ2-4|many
TGTGCCAGCAGCCCTGGTGGGACATTAGCCAAAAACATTCAGTACTTC
CASSPGGTLAKNIQYF
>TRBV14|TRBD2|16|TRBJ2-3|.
TGTGCCAGCAGCAAAACGCTTGCGGGGGTAACAGATACGCAGTATTTT
CASSKTLAGVTDTQYF
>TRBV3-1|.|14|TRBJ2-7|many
TGTGCCAGCAGCCAAGGATTTGGAGCCTACGAGCAGTACTTC
CASSQGFGAYEQYF
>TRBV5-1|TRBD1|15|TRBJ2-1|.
TGCGCCAGCAGCTCCGGGACAGAGTTCTACAATGAGCAGTTCTTC
CASSSGTEFYNEQFF
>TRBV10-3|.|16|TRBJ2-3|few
TGTGCCATCAGTGAGGTCGGGGAACATGGAGGAGATACGCAGTATTTT
CAISEVGEHGGDTQYF
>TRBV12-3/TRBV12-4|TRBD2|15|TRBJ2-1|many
TGTGCCAGCAGCCCTCTTAAGGGAGGGCCAATGGAGCAGTTCTTC
CASSPLKGGPMEQFF
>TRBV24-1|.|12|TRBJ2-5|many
TGTGCCACCAGTGATTTCCAAGAGACCCAGTACTTC
CATSDFQETQYF
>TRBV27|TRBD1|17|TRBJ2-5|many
TGTGCCAGCAGTTTAGGGGGGACAGGGGGGGCCCAAGAGACCCAGTACTTC
CASSLGGTGGAQETQYF
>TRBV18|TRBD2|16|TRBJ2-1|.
TGTGCCAGCTCACCTCTAGCGGGAGAGAGCTACAATGAGCAGTTCTTC
CASSPLAGESYNEQFF
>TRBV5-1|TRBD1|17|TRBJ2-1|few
TGCGCCAGCAGCTTGGGTCCCCGACAGGGAGATATCAATGAGCAGTTCTTC
CASSLGPRQGDINEQFF
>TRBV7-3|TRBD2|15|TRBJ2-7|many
TGTGCCAGCAGCCCGGAGGCGGGAGGAACCTACGAGCAGTACTTC
CASSPEAGGTYEQYF
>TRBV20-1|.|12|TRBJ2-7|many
TGCAGTGCTTTTATTAGCTCCTACGAGCAGTACTTC
CSAFISSYEQYF
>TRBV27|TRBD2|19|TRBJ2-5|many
TGTGCCAGCAGTTTATCGGCTAGCGGGAGACGACGTCCTAAAGAGACCCAGTACTTC
CASSLSASGRRRPKETQYF
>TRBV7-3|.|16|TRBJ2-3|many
TGTGCCAGCAGCCCCTATCCGCGGGGCCGCACAGATACGCAGTATTTT
CASSPYPRGRTDTQYF
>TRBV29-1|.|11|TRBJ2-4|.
TGCAGCGTTGATGTGGGCGCCATTCAGTACTTC
CSVDVGAIQYF
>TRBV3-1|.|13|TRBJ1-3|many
TGTGCCAGCAGCCAAGATCAAGGGTACACCATATATTTT
CASSQDQGYTIYF
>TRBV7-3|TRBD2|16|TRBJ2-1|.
TGTGCCAGCAGCTTAAGTAGCGGGAGCTCGGACAATGAGCAGTTCTTC
CASSLSSGSSDNEQFF
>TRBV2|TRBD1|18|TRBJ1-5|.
TGTGCCAGCAGTAATGACGTTCGACAGGGGAGTAATAATCAGCCCCAGCATTTT
CASSNDVRQGSNNQPQHF
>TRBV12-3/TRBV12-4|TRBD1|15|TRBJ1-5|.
TGTGCCAGCAGTTTTAGACAGGGGTATAATCAGCCCCAGCATTTT
CASSFRQGYNQPQHF
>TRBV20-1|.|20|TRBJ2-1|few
TGCAGTGCTAGGGTCGCAGGACAAACTGGGCCCTCTATGCCCTACAATGAGCAGTTCTTC
CSARVAGQTGPSMPYNEQFF
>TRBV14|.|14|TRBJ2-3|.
TGTGCCAGCAGCCAACTCGGTAGCACAGATACGCAGTATTTT
CASSQLGSTDTQYF
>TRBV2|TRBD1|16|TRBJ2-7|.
TGTGCCAGCAGTGAAAACATCAGGGGGCGAGTCTACGAGCAGTACTTC
CASSENIRGRVYEQYF